This passage covers 27 T cell receptor beta chains from one sample sequenced in a study of long-term antiretroviral therapy in people with HIV. Version v3.0 of the immunoSEQ assay ran at survey level. Generated by immunoSEQ multiplex PCR, the TCRdb table keeps only in-frame clones and is missing some. The sample includes about 44,000 clones, roughly 96% of them seen just once. Sequenced material: unsorted PBMCs, taken 3.7 years after starting antiretroviral therapy. The source is a woman between 50 and 59 years old with HIV.

The V call is TRBV6-6, the J call TRBJ1-3; D is perhaps TRBD1 (5 bases). V lost 7 bases, J lost 3 bases, and 13 bases lay in between. This CDR3 spans 14 amino acids. Per the germline V gene, CDR1 is MNHNY and CDR2 is SVGAGI (reference sequence). CDR3 loop: CASIPGGGGNTIYF. Here the CDR3 DNA reads TGTGCCAGCATTCCTGGGGGGGGTGGAAACACCATATATTTT.

The chain joins TRBV5-8 to TRBJ2-2, with D unclear. This CDR3 comprises 13 residues. V was pared by 2 bases and J by 7 bases, with 9 bases between. Germline-derived CDR1 and CDR2 are SGHTS and YDEGEE. The CDR3: CASSLVLGGELFF. The CDR3 bases are TGTGCCAGCAGCTTAGTCCTTGGCGGGGAGCTGTTTTTT.

The chain links TRBV4-2 to TRBJ1-1; TRBD1 is a possible D gene (5 bases). The CDR3 loop spans 15 amino acids. V dropped 1 base and J dropped 1 base, with 10 bases sitting between them. The germline gives CDR1 LGHNA, CDR2 YNFKEQ. The CDR3 loop reads CASSQVRTSNTEAFF. The CDR3 DNA reads TGTGCCAGCAGCCAAGTTAGGACATCGAACACTGAAGCTTTCTTT.

This chain uses TRBV11-2 with TRBJ2-3, with no clear D. The CDR3 extends over 15 amino acids. Trimming removed 1 base at V and 3 bases at J, with 11 bases between. Germline V lookup: CDR1 SGHAT, CDR2 FQNNGV. The CDR3 spells CASSLGNGRTDTQYF. The CDR3 region has the DNA TGTGCCAGCAGCTTAGGAAACGGACGGACAGATACGCAGTATTTT.

The V gene is TRBV21-1, the J gene TRBJ1-5. TRBV21-1 is listed as a pseudogene. CDR3 size: 13 residues. CDR3 loop: CASSKGGNQPQHF. The CDR3, as DNA: TGTGCCAGCAGCAAAGGGGGCAATCAGCCCCAGCATTTT.

The chain is built from TRBV4-2 and TRBJ2-3; TRBD1 matches 9 bases. The CDR3 totals 15 residues. The junction had 5 bases not matched to a gene; V was cut back by 1 base and J by 6 bases. Per the germline V gene, CDR1 is LGHNA and CDR2 is YNFKEQ. The CDR3 loop is CASSQAQGAGDTQYF. The CDR3 coding sequence is TGTGCCAGCAGCCAAGCACAGGGGGCAGGGGATACGCAGTATTTT.

This clone occurred once. This chain's CDR3 is CASSYLIGLQETQYF. The CDR3 DNA reads TGTGCCAGCAGTTACCTCATAGGGCTCCAAGAGACCCAGTACTTC. V and J are TRBV6-6 and TRBJ2-5; D not certain. The germline gives CDR1 MNHNY, CDR2 SVGAGI (reference sequence). V was clipped by 2 bases and J by 1 base, with 11 bases between them. The CDR3 is made up of 15 amino acids.

This rearrangement joins TRBV5-4 to TRBJ2-3; 12 bases match TRBD2. Germline assignment: CDR1 SGHNT and CDR2 YYREEE (reference sequence). V was pared by 3 bases and J by 3 bases, with 5 bases of the junction left unmatched. The CDR3 extends over 16 amino acids. As DNA, the CDR3 is TGTGCCAGCAGCTCTAGCGGGGGGGCGAGAACAGATACGCAGTATTTT. Translated, it gives CASSSSGGARTDTQYF.

V is TRBV7-3 and J is TRBJ2-2; D gene uncertain. Trimming took off 2 bases at V and 0 bases at J, with 7 bases between the two ends. CDR3 size: 15 residues. The V gene's germline CDR1 is SGHTA and CDR2 FQGTGA. This CDR3 reads CASSLLHSNTGELFF. The CDR3 nucleotides are TGTGCCAGCAGCTTACTCCATTCGAACACCGGGGAGCTGTTTTTT.

This clone showed up just once. The chain joins TRBV2 to TRBJ1-1, with D uncertain. Germline V lookup: CDR1 SNHLY, CDR2 FYNNEI. The CDR3 is 13 amino acids. The ends were cut back, 7 bases at V and 0 bases at J, with 9 bases in the middle. The DNA for the CDR3 is TGTGCCAGCACATCGACGGTGAACACTGAAGCTTTCTTT. The encoded protein is CASTSTVNTEAFF.

The J gene is TRBJ1-2, the V gene TRBV4-1; D gene ambiguous. The CDR3 loop spans 16 amino acids. The germline CDR1 and CDR2 sequences are MGHRA and YSYEKL. V shed 1 base and J shed 3 bases, with 15 bases lying between them. This CDR3 is CASSQGGGGVHYGYTF. Here the CDR3 DNA reads TGCGCCAGCAGCCAAGGTGGCGGCGGGGTCCACTATGGCTACACCTTC.

This clone was detected once. The chain is built from TRBV5-6 and TRBJ1-1; D ambiguous. Trimming stripped 0 bases from V and 1 base from J, with 7 bases between. CDR1 and CDR2 (germline): SGHDT, YYEEEE. CDR3 size: 14 residues. The chain's CDR3 is CASSLGAGNTEAFF. The CDR3 coding sequence is TGTGCCAGCAGCTTGGGAGCCGGGAACACTGAAGCTTTCTTT.

V and J are TRBV27 and TRBJ1-1; D ambiguous. Trimming cost V 3 bases and J 3 bases, with 11 bases left between them. The CDR3 has 14 residues. Germline CDR1 and CDR2: MNHEY and SMNVEV (reference sequence). The CDR3 is CASSFGTDYTEAFF. The CDR3 DNA reads as TGTGCCAGCAGTTTCGGCACGGATTACACTGAAGCTTTCTTT.

This chain joins TRBV5-1 and TRBJ2-3, with D uncertain. The CDR3 spans 15 residues. V lost 2 bases, J lost 0 bases, and 10 bases lay in between. The germline CDR1 and CDR2 sequences are SGHRS and YFSETQ. CDR3 in amino acids: CASSFGASSTDTQYF. CDR3 DNA: TGCGCCAGCAGCTTTGGAGCCTCTAGCACAGATACGCAGTATTTT.

The chain is built from TRBV6-1 and TRBJ2-2; D might be TRBD2 (5 bases). Looked up from germline, CDR1 is MNHNS and CDR2 is SASEGT. Deletions cut 4 bases from V and 7 bases from J, with 10 bases between. This CDR3 spans 13 amino acids. CDR3 region: CASSGGLDGELFF. CDR3 bases: TGTGCCAGCAGTGGAGGGCTGGACGGGGAGCTGTTTTTT.

V gene TRBV27 combines with J gene TRBJ1-6; D is possibly TRBD1 (5 bases). V lost 4 bases to trimming and J lost 9 bases, with 10 bases between them. The CDR3 runs 13 residues. Germline V gene sequence: CDR1 MNHEY, CDR2 SMNVEV (reference sequence). CDR3 DNA sequence: TGTGCCAGCAGTTACAATAGGGGTTCACCCCTCCACTTT. The encoded protein is CASSYNRGSPLHF.

This chain connects TRBV2 to TRBJ1-5; D is unresolved. This CDR3 region has 16 residues. The V end was cut by 4 bases, the J end by 0 bases, with 13 bases between. Germline assignment: CDR1 SNHLY and CDR2 FYNNEI. Here the CDR3 DNA reads TGTGCCAGCAGTGGGCTATCGTCGCATAGCAATCAGCCCCAGCATTTT. This codes for CASSGLSSHSNQPQHF. Looking up the rest from reference TRBV2 and TRBJ1-5 gives the full variable domain: EPEVTQTPSHQVTQMGQEVILRCVPISNHLYFYWYRQILGQKVEFLVSFYNNEISEKSEIFDDQFSVERPDGSNFTLKIRSTKLEDSAMYFCASSGLSSHSNQPQHFGDGTRLSIL.

This chain uses TRBV27 with TRBJ1-3; D is uncertain. Germline assignment: CDR1 MNHEY and CDR2 SMNVEV (reference sequence). The CDR3 spans 11 residues. Deletions cut 4 bases from V and 6 bases from J, with 4 bases between. CDR3 DNA sequence: TGTGCCAGCAGTTATGAAAACACCATATATTTT. As protein: CASSYENTIYF.

J is TRBJ1-2 and V is TRBV10-3; D unresolved. Trimming removed 1 base from V and 6 bases from J, with 12 bases in between. This CDR3 is 14 amino acids long. Germline CDR1 ENHRY, CDR2 SYGVKD. CDR3 in amino acids: CAISELGFGDGYTF. In DNA form, the CDR3 reads TGTGCCATCAGTGAGTTGGGTTTTGGCGATGGCTACACCTTC.

The chain uses TRBV27 and TRBJ1-6; D is unresolved. CDR3 length equals 16 residues. Trimming removed 5 bases from V and 3 bases from J, with 14 bases in between. Germline V lookup: CDR1 MNHEY, CDR2 SMNVEV (reference sequence). CDR3 protein: CASSLLRTGYNSPLHF. The CDR3 DNA follows: TGTGCCAGCAGTCTCCTTAGGACGGGCTATAATTCACCCCTCCACTTT.

This chain joins TRBV29-1 and TRBJ2-1, with TRBD1 as a possible D gene (5 bases). This CDR3 spans 11 amino acids. The ends were cut back, 2 bases at V and 7 bases at J, with 6 bases in the middle. CDR1 SQVTM and CDR2 ANQGSEA come from the germline V gene. CDR3 in amino acids: CSVETGNEQFF. The CDR3 DNA reads as TGCAGCGTTGAAACAGGTAATGAGCAGTTCTTC.

The chain links TRBV11-3 to TRBJ1-5, with D unclear. Germline CDR1 is SGHNT and CDR2 is YENEEA. V was cut by 5 bases and J by 3 bases, with 11 bases left in between. The CDR3 consists of 14 residues. The CDR3 DNA reads as TGTGCCAGCAGCCCCAGTCCGTACAATCAGCCCCAGCATTTT. Protein sequence: CASSPSPYNQPQHF.

The chain has TRBV9 and TRBJ1-1; D might be TRBD1 (5 bases). V dropped 7 bases and J dropped 0 bases, with 10 bases sitting between them. The CDR3 runs 13 residues. Germline CDR1 SGDLS, CDR2 YYNGEE. The CDR3 region is CASGRGVNTEAFF. Here the CDR3 DNA reads TGTGCCAGCGGGCGGGGGGTGAACACTGAAGCTTTCTTT.

The chain couples TRBV30 to TRBJ1-3; TRBD1 agrees at 7 bases. The V and J ends lost 7 bases and 0 bases, in that order; junction bases with no gene match: 6. The CDR3 consists of 14 residues. CDR1 and CDR2 from the germline V gene are GTSNPN and SVGIG (reference sequence). CDR3 protein: CAFGQAPSGNTIYF. Written as DNA, the CDR3 is TGTGCCTTCGGACAGGCGCCCTCTGGAAACACCATATATTTT.

V and J are TRBV7-9 and TRBJ2-5, with a possible D match to TRBD2 (5 bases). CDR3 size: 15 residues. Per germline, CDR1 SEHNR and CDR2 FQNEAQ (reference sequence). The V and J ends lost 4 bases and 4 bases respectively, with 16 bases between them. CDR3 sequence (DNA): TGTGCCAGCAGCTCCGTTGAAACTAGTGCAGAGACCCAGTACTTC. Amino acids: CASSSVETSAETQYF.

The rearrangement joins TRBV6-6 to TRBJ2-7, with D hard to call. There are 13 residues in the CDR3. Germline values: CDR1 MNHNY, CDR2 SVGAGI (reference sequence). Trimming stripped 8 bases from V and 0 bases from J, with 11 bases between. For the CDR3, the DNA is TGTGCCAGCCTATCACGGAGCTCCTACGAGCAGTACTTC. Translating it yields CASLSRSSYEQYF.

The gene calls are TRBV11-2 and TRBJ2-5; 7 bases are a match to TRBD2. Trimming cost V 1 base and J 4 bases; bases outside gene matches: 12. CDR1 is SGHAT, CDR2 FQNNGV, per germline. The CDR3 has 17 amino acids. The CDR3 sequence: CASSLGVKGSSGETQYF. CDR3 nucleotide sequence: TGTGCCAGCAGCTTAGGGGTTAAGGGTTCTAGCGGAGAGACCCAGTACTTC.